One and the same sample provided the 23 T cell receptor beta chains below, sequenced in a study of Graves' ophthalmopathy and Graves' hyperthyroidism. Amplification of TCR beta CDR3 regions used RNA transcripts. Scientists carried out first-round RT-PCR using HTBI primers and then a second-round multiplex PCR. TCRdb recomputed calls from the multiplex PCR reads with MiXCR, one row per CDR3 protein. The sample holds around 670,000 distinct CDR3 sequences; 35% to 50% are singletons and the top ten take roughly 45%. Source material: peripheral blood. The receptor source for this set is an adult man with Graves' ophthalmopathy.

Comment on this clonotype: A much larger clone lies a single base off, so this may be a read error. This chain uses TRBV29-1 with TRBJ2-2, with 7 bases aligning to TRBD1. Germline lookup yields CDR1 SQVTM and CDR2 ANQGSEA. This CDR3 has 14 residues. CDR3 in amino acids: CSVEDGRGTGEPFF. The CDR3 nucleotides are TGCAGCGTTGAAGACGGCAGGGGGACCGGGGAGCCGTTTTTT.

In its sample, this clonotype was seen many times. The chain carries TRBV25-1 and TRBJ1-2; D call uncertain. Per germline, CDR1 MGHDK and CDR2 SYGVNS. Trimming took off 2 bases at V and 8 bases at J, with 12 bases between the two ends. The CDR3 contains 13 residues. The CDR3 protein is CASSEPTERGYTF. CDR3 DNA: TGTGCCAGCAGTGAACCCACAGAGAGGGGCTACACCTTC.

This sequence joins TRBV20-1 and TRBJ2-5, with unresolved D. Trimming took off 0 bases at V and 2 bases at J, with 7 bases between the two ends. Per the germline V gene, CDR1 is DFQATT and CDR2 is SNEGSKA (reference sequence). The CDR3 has 13 amino acids. The CDR3 DNA reads as TGCAGTGCTAGAGACGGCCAGCAAGAGACCCAGTACTTC. This sequence encodes CSARDGQQETQYF.

This clonotype was seen a few times. The chain uses TRBV25-1 and TRBJ2-7; D not certain. Germline V gives CDR1 MGHDK, CDR2 SYGVNS. V dropped 4 bases and J dropped 3 bases, with 16 bases sitting between them. This CDR3 spans 15 amino acids. The CDR3 here is CASSAPAQTVYEQYF. The CDR3 nucleotides are TGTGCCAGCAGTGCCCCGGCCCAGACGGTCTACGAGCAGTACTTC.

This clonotype was seen repeatedly, ten times or more. The V and J genes are TRBV7-9 and TRBJ1-2, with no clear D. Between the trimmed V and J ends, which lost 5 bases and 5 bases, there was a span of 12 bases. In germline, CDR1 is SEHNR, CDR2 FQNEAQ (reference sequence). The CDR3 is made up of 13 amino acids. For the CDR3, the DNA is TGTGCCAGCAGCCAACCTCAGCCATATGGCTACACCTTC. It yields the protein CASSQPQPYGYTF.

The V gene is TRBV7-2, the J gene TRBJ1-4; no reliable D call. V lost 4 bases and J lost 0, with 6 bases in between. Germline V gives CDR1 SGHTA, CDR2 FQGNSA. The CDR3 has 14 residues. CDR3: CASSSQSTNEKLFF. For the CDR3, the DNA is TGTGCCAGCAGCTCACAGTCAACTAATGAAAAACTGTTTTTT.

The rearrangement links TRBV7-8 to TRBJ1-2; weak D call: TRBD1 (5 bases). V was clipped by 5 bases and J by 4 bases, with 14 bases between them. Per germline, CDR1 SGHVS and CDR2 FQNEAQ. This CDR3 region has 14 residues. CDR3 DNA: TGTGCCAGCAGCCAAACCGGGACCCGCTATGGCTACACCTTC. This codes for CASSQTGTRYGYTF.

The J gene is TRBJ2-5, the V gene TRBV24-1; 8 nucleotides line up with TRBD1. The CDR3 length is 15 residues. With V trimmed by 3 bases and J by 3 bases, 5 bases remained unmatched. Germline CDR1 KGHDR, CDR2 SFDVKD. CDR3 sequence: CATSDPETGEETQYF. DNA of the CDR3: TGTGCCACCAGTGATCCCGAGACAGGGGAAGAGACCCAGTACTTC.

The chain recombines TRBV2 with TRBJ1-2; TRBD1 is a possible D gene (6 bases). The germline CDR1 and CDR2 sequences are SNHLY and FYNNEI. Trimming pared 11 bases from V and 1 base from J, leaving 14 bases between. The CDR3 spans 13 residues. The CDR3 is CACDRQVNYGYTF. CDR3 sequence (DNA): TGTGCCTGCGACAGGCAAGTTAACTATGGCTACACCTTC.

This clonotype was seen a handful of times. This chain connects TRBV4-3 to TRBJ2-2, with D maybe TRBD1 (6 bases). Germline CDR1 reads LGHNA; CDR2 reads YSLEER. V was cut by 0 bases and J by 7 bases, with 12 bases left in between. This CDR3 has 15 amino acids. Here the CDR3 reads CASSQDNRADGELFF. CDR3 in DNA: TGCGCCAGCAGCCAAGATAACAGGGCGGACGGGGAGCTGTTTTTT.

This clonotype was counted many times. This chain links TRBV10-3 with TRBJ1-1, with D maybe TRBD1 (6 bases). CDR3 length equals 15 residues. With 7 bases removed from V and 0 bases from J, the gap between germline ends came to 15 bases. Germline V gives CDR1 ENHRY, CDR2 SYGVKD. This chain's CDR3 is CAIKGGDSMNTEAFF. CDR3 nucleotides: TGTGCCATCAAGGGGGGGGATTCGATGAACACTGAAGCTTTCTTT.

Turning to this clonotype: This likely comes from a read error, as the CDR3 has no conserved phenylalanine or tryptophan at its end. The DNA is omitted, as the CDR3 cannot be located on it reliably, and the CDR3 follows TCRdb's listing. V gene TRBV29-1 combines with J gene TRBJ1-4; the D segment call TRBD1 is taken from the table without a DNA check. Counting both end residues, the CDR3 totals 9 amino acids. Germline CDR1 SQVTM, CDR2 ANQGSEA. CDR3 in amino acids: CSVEEEGAL.

In its sample, this clonotype was seen a few times. V usage is TRBV5-1 and J usage is TRBJ1-1, with no clear D. The germline gives CDR1 SGHRS, CDR2 YFSETQ. The V end lost 1 base, the J end lost 3 bases, and 10 bases lay between the germline ends. This CDR3 is built from 14 residues. The CDR3 nucleotides are TGCGCCAGCAGCTTGCTTTCTACGGACACTGAAGCTTTCTTT. Encoded protein: CASSLLSTDTEAFF.

The chain employs TRBV10-1 and TRBJ1-6, with D possibly TRBD1 on 6 matching bases. The CDR3 spans 13 residues. Germline loops: CDR1 WNHNN, CDR2 SYGVQD (reference sequence). Trimming pared 9 bases from V and 10 bases from J, leaving 16 bases between. CDR3 bases: TGCGCCAGGCGAGAGGGGGACAAATCACCCCTCCACTTT. Its translation is CARREGDKSPLHF.

This clonotype was found a few times. V gene TRBV7-9 combines with J gene TRBJ2-2; D not certain. V was cut by 5 bases and J by 4 bases, with 20 bases left in between. Germline-derived CDR1 and CDR2 are SEHNR and FQNEAQ (reference sequence). The CDR3 extends over 17 amino acids. The CDR3 loop is CASSKTPSGRGTGELFF. CDR3 DNA: TGTGCCAGCAGCAAAACACCCAGTGGGCGAGGCACCGGGGAGCTGTTTTTT.

The chain couples TRBV2 to TRBJ1-2; 8 bases line up with TRBD1. CDR3 length: 13 residues. Trimming removed 5 bases from V and 5 bases from J; junction bases left unmatched: 4. From germline, CDR1 is SNHLY and CDR2 FYNNEI. The CDR3 loop reads CASSSQGAYGYTF. CDR3 DNA: TGTGCCAGCAGTTCCCAGGGGGCGTATGGCTACACCTTC.

This chain links TRBV7-2 with TRBJ2-5, with a tentative D call TRBD1 (8 bases). Germline V gives CDR1 SGHTA, CDR2 FQGNSA. The CDR3 is 16 residues long. V was cut by 5 bases and J by 5 bases, with 21 bases left in between. Here the CDR3 DNA reads TGTGCCAGCAGCGTCACAGGGGGGACTACGGTTGAGACCCAGTACTTC. Translation gives CASSVTGGTTVETQYF.

There are a few counts of this clonotype. The chain couples TRBV2 to TRBJ1-6; D remains unclear. Germline CDR1 is SNHLY and CDR2 is FYNNEI. The CDR3 is 12 residues long. The V gene lost 11 bases and the J gene lost 7 bases, with 12 bases spanning the gap. The CDR3 sequence: CAWSVGNSPLHF. CDR3 in DNA: TGTGCCTGGAGTGTCGGGAATTCACCCCTCCACTTT.

The gene calls are TRBV9 and TRBJ2-5, with 9 bases fitting TRBD1. The length of the CDR3 is 16 residues. V was clipped by 4 bases and J by 1 base; unmatched bases: 8. CDR1 and CDR2 (germline): SGDLS, YYNGEE. The CDR3 sequence: CASSLPDRGVQETQYF. The CDR3 bases are TGTGCCAGCAGCCTACCGGACAGGGGCGTCCAAGAGACCCAGTACTTC.

The chain recombines TRBV5-1 with TRBJ2-7; 8 bases fit TRBD1. Germline V gene sequence: CDR1 SGHRS, CDR2 YFSETQ. The V segment lost 2 bases and the J segment 7 bases; nucleotides outside the gene matches: 5. This CDR3 has 13 amino acids. CDR3 protein: CASSFGTGDEQYF. As DNA, the CDR3 is TGCGCCAGCAGCTTTGGGACAGGCGATGAGCAGTACTTC.

Details on this clonotype: Given the absence of the conserved phenylalanine or tryptophan at the CDR3 end, a read error is likely. It is unclear where the CDR3 begins or ends on the DNA, so no DNA is shown, and the CDR3 is as TCRdb lists it. The genes are TRBV5-1 and TRBJ1-4; the table names TRBD1, a call not compared with the DNA. Germline CDR1 reads SGHRS; CDR2 reads YFSETQ. The CDR3 length equals 9 residues, ends included. This chain's CDR3 is CASRPQGAY.

This clonotype came up many times. The rearrangement joins TRBV2 to TRBJ1-1; D perhaps matches TRBD1 (5 bases). The CDR3 runs 13 residues. The germline V gene has CDR1 SNHLY and CDR2 FYNNEI. V was clipped by 10 bases and J by 1 base, with 13 bases between them. The CDR3 reads CATSWGGNTEAFF. The CDR3 DNA reads as TGTGCCACCTCGTGGGGGGGGAACACTGAAGCTTTCTTT.

This chain links TRBV29-1 with TRBJ2-5; a possible D gene is TRBD1 (5 bases). The CDR3 loop spans 13 amino acids. V lost 8 bases, J lost 0 bases, and 13 bases lay in between. CDR1 is SQVTM and CDR2 is ANQGSEA in the germline V gene. CDR3 coding DNA: TGCAGCTTGGGGCAGGGCTACCAAGAGACCCAGTACTTC. Translation gives CSLGQGYQETQYF. Combining the CDR3 with reference TRBV29-1 and TRBJ2-5 gives the whole variable domain SAVISQKPSRDICQRGTSLTIQCQVDSQVTMMFWYRQQPGQSLTLIATANQGSEATYESGFVIDKFPISRPNLTFSTLTVSNMSPEDSSIYLCSLGQGYQETQYFGPGTRLLVL.